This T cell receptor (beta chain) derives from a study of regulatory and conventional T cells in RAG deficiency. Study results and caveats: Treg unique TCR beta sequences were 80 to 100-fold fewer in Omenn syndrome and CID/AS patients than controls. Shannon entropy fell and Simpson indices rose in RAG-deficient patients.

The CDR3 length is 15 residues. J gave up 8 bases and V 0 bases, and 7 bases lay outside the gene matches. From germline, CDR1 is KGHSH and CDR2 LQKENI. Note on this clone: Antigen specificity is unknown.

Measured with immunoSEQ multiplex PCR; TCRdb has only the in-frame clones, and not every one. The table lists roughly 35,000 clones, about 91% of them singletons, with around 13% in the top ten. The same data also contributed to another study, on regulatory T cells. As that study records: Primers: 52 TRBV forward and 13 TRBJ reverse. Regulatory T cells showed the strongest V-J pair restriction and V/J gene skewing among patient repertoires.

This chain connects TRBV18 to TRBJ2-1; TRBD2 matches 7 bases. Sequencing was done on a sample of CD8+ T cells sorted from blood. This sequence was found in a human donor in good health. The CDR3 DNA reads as TGTGCCAGCTCACCACCGGGGGGGTCAGGGTATGAGCAGTTCTTC. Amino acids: CASSPPGGSGYEQFF.